This T cell receptor (beta chain) emerged from a study of molecular identifiers for immune sequencing clone quantification. Whole-study results and caveats: Detection of one spiked Jurkat cell's TCR RNA reportedly worked in one million naive cells.

V lost 7 bases to trimming and J lost 1 base; unmatched junction nucleotides: 5. Germline loops: CDR1 MNHEY, CDR2 SVGAGI. This CDR3 has 15 amino acids. One entry per CDR3 protein results from TCRdb running MiXCR on the PCR reads. The table records about 640,000 distinct CDR3 sequences, approximately 20% of them present only once. This clonotype was observed many times. Its target is not known. This clonotype was obtained from a human donor in good health. Some libraries in this study had Jurkat cell RNA spiked in. Sequenced sample: naive CD8+ T cells from blood, with Jurkat cell RNA spiked in. Stated subset: FACS-sorted CD8+CD4-CCR7+CD45RA+ naive T cells. The rearrangement uses TRBV6-5 and TRBJ2-3; 10 nucleotides line up with TRBD2. The CDR3 nucleotides are TGTGCCAGCACCCCCCTAGCGGGGGGCACAGATACGCAGTATTTT. Translated, it gives CASTPLAGGTDTQYF.